This T cell receptor beta chain stems from a study of neurological immune-mediated disorders. Overall study results and limits: Expanded clones shared no CDR3 amino acid sequences across subjects, suggesting private repertoires in all groups.

This clonotype was detected ten times or more. Its specificity is not known. With 10-nucleotide random UMIs included, cDNA was synthesized by 5'RACE. Each CDR3 protein gets one entry after TCRdb re-called the 5' RACE reads with MiXCR. Of about 38,000 distinct CDR3 sequences listed, more than 4.5% are singletons. The sequence was obtained from a young man in good health. Sequenced material: CD4+ T cells from blood.

CDR3 nucleotide sequence: TGTGCCAGCAGGCCTCAAGCGGGGGTCAGGGAGCAGTTCTTC. Protein product: CASRPQAGVREQFF. The chain is built from TRBV12-3 or TRBV12-4 and TRBJ2-1; 8 bases are shared with TRBD2. The length of the CDR3 is 14 residues. The trim removed 6 bases at V and 10 bases at J, leaving 11 bases unmatched.